This T cell receptor beta chain comes out of a study of blood T cell repertoires in COVID-19. Original data processing: Reference gene primer amplification gave estimated nucleated cell counts. Sequenced by immunoSEQ multiplex PCR; TCRdb stores in-frame clones only, minus some. V, J and clone size are taken as reported in that table, and D and trimming were inferred from the DNA itself. The sample has roughly 180,000 clones, 94% seen once. Germline values: CDR1 SGDLS, CDR2 YYNGEE. J lost 5 bases, V lost 3 bases, and 7 bases had no gene match. The CDR3 covers 14 residues. Seattle participants joined during active infection and were tracked over time.

The clonotype was recovered from a man younger than 40 with COVID-19, enrolled during active disease. Sample: peripheral blood. V is TRBV9 and J is TRBJ1-1, with TRBD1 matching 7 bases. The CDR3 DNA is TGTGCCAGCAGCGACCAGACAGGGTTTACTGAAGCTTTCTTT. It specifies CASSDQTGFTEAFF. The entire variable domain, with the rest obtained from reference TRBV9 and TRBJ1-1, is as follows: DSGVTQTPKHLITATGQRVTLRCSPRSGDLSVYWYQQSLDQGLQFLIQYYNGEERAKGNILERFSAQQFPDLHSELNLSSLELGDSALYFCASSDQTGFTEAFFGQGTRLTVV.